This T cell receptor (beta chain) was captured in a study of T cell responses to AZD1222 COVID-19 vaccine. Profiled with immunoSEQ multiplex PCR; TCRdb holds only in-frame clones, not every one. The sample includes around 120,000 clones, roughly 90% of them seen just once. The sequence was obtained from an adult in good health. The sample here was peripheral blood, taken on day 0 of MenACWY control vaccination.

This chain's CDR3 is CASSAVGTGRTGELFF. In DNA, the CDR3 is TGTGCCAGCAGCGCCGTAGGGACAGGGAGGACCGGGGAGCTGTTTTTT. V is TRBV9 and J is TRBJ2-2; 9 bases match TRBD1. The ends lost 3 bases at V and 5 bases at J; junction bases unmatched: 8. This CDR3 is 16 amino acids long. Germline V gene data show CDR1 as SGDLS and CDR2 as YYNGEE.